Presented here are 2 T cell receptor beta chains from one specimen sequenced in a study of T-cell reconstitution after alpha-beta-depleted transplantation in children. Unique molecular identifiers tagged the TCRbeta library. TCRdb reanalysed the PCR reads using MiXCR and keeps one entry per CDR3 protein. Seen here are just under 250,000 distinct CDR3 sequences, roughly 26% observed once, and the top ten hold roughly 2.7%. The starting material was PBMCs, obtained before TCRalphabeta/CD19-depleted stem cell transplant. The receptor source for this set is a girl aged 2 to 10 with Fanconi anemia, due to receive a stem cell transplant.

The table lists this clonotype with many counts. V usage is TRBV6-5 and J usage is TRBJ2-1; D uncertain. Germline V CDR1 and CDR2: MNHEY, SVGAGI. Trimming stripped 2 bases from V and 6 bases from J, with 8 bases between. The CDR3 totals 13 residues. The CDR3 sequence: CASSYHRVNEQFF. The DNA for the CDR3 is TGTGCCAGCAGTTACCATCGGGTCAATGAGCAGTTCTTC.

Many counts were recorded for this clonotype. V usage is TRBV29-1 and J usage is TRBJ2-7; D uncertain. The CDR3 totals 13 residues. Trimming took 3 bases from V and 3 from J, leaving 12 bases between them. Germline values: CDR1 SQVTM, CDR2 ANQGSEA. CDR3 amino acids: CSVEADSDYEQYF. In DNA form, the CDR3 reads TGCAGCGTTGAGGCAGACTCTGACTACGAGCAGTACTTC.